This T cell receptor (beta chain) was captured by sequencing in a study of cytotoxic CD8 clonotypes in ibrutinib-treated CLL. Study overall: Response samples were taken after a median of approximately 11 months on treatment, range 6 to 36. The average sample held roughly 250,000 productive templates and 94,082 productive rearrangements.

Sequencing used immunoSEQ multiplex PCR; TCRdb keeps in-frame clones, though not all of them. Found here are some 200,000 clones, approximately 70% of them singletons; the top ten hold approximately 5.9%. Whole-study results and caveats: There were few public clonotypes, and on treatment they contracted or stayed stable. Exceeding age-matched healthy donors, baseline clonality also tracked the counts of circulating CD8+ T cells.

This clone was seen a handful of times. Its cognate antigen is unknown. This receptor was identified in a human donor with chronic lymphocytic leukemia. Sequencing used PBMCs, obtained after 12 months of ibrutinib treatment.

The CDR3 sequence: CASSLLGIGGYTF. CDR3 DNA: TGTGCCAGCAGCTTACTCGGTATTGGTGGCTACACCTTC. This chain joins TRBV7-2 and TRBJ1-2; D unclear. This CDR3 contains 13 residues. V was trimmed by 2 bases and J by 7 bases, leaving 11 bases between them. Germline-derived CDR1 and CDR2 are SGHTA and FQGNSA.